One sample yielded the 22 T cell receptor beta chains listed below, sequenced in a study of cytomegalovirus exposure and HLA in healthy donors. The data were produced by immunoSEQ multiplex PCR, yet TCRdb's version contains in-frame clones alone and is incomplete. The repertoire holds roughly 250,000 clones, with approximately 84% as singletons. Sequenced material: PBMCs. Every receptor here comes from a woman in her 30s in good health and CMV-seropositive.

The chain links TRBV4-1 to TRBJ2-1; 7 nucleotides align to TRBD2. This CDR3 comprises 17 residues. V lost 3 bases, J lost 5 bases, and 13 bases stayed unmatched. Germline CDR1 is MGHRA and CDR2 is YSYEKL. The chain's CDR3 is CASSHVPGAGPDNEQFF. CDR3 nucleotide sequence: TGCGCCAGCAGCCATGTACCTGGAGCGGGACCCGACAATGAGCAGTTCTTC.

Written as DNA, the CDR3 is TGTGCCAGCAGCGCTAGCGGGGCATACGAGCAGTACTTC. Residues: CASSASGAYEQYF. The chain is built from TRBV7-3 and TRBJ2-7; 9 bases fit TRBD2. Germline lookup yields CDR1 SGHTA and CDR2 FQGTGA. Trimming at V came to 5 bases and at J to 4 bases, leaving 3 bases not matched to a gene. CDR3 length: 13 residues.

This clone was recorded a few times. The genes are TRBV5-1 and TRBJ2-1; the D is unclear. Germline CDR1 is SGHRS and CDR2 is YFSETQ. The CDR3 covers 12 residues. Deletions cut 4 bases from V and 14 bases from J, with 16 bases between. CDR3 in amino acids: CASSDDSPLEFF. The DNA of the CDR3 is TGCGCCAGCAGCGATGACTCCCCTCTGGAGTTCTTC.

This chain connects TRBV4-1 to TRBJ1-4; tentatively, D is TRBD1 (5 bases). The CDR3 length is 17 residues. Germline lookup yields CDR1 MGHRA and CDR2 YSYEKL. V was cut by 0 bases and J by 0 bases, with 11 bases left in between. The CDR3 region is CASSQDGAGATNEKLFF. The CDR3 nucleotides read TGCGCCAGCAGCCAAGATGGTGCGGGGGCAACTAATGAAAAACTGTTTTTT.

The gene calls are TRBV6-5 and TRBJ1-1, with 8 bases aligning to TRBD1. Germline CDR1 MNHEY, CDR2 SVGAGI. V trimming: 7 bases; J trimming: 12 bases; junction bases outside the gene matches: 7. The CDR3 runs to 11 residues. The CDR3 DNA follows: TGTGCCAGCACCAAGGGGGACAGGACTTTCTTT. It yields the protein CASTKGDRTFF.

The chain uses TRBV2 and TRBJ2-7, with TRBD1 matching 10 bases. CDR1 and CDR2 from the germline V gene are SNHLY and FYNNEI. The CDR3 length is 17 residues. V lost 0 bases to trimming and J lost 4 bases; unmatched junction nucleotides: 9. The CDR3 loop is CASSEAGTGVKIYEQYF. In DNA, the CDR3 is TGTGCCAGCAGTGAAGCGGGGACAGGGGTAAAAATTTACGAGCAGTACTTC. Based on the CDR3 plus reference TRBV2 and TRBJ2-7, the full variable domain is EPEVTQTPSHQVTQMGQEVILRCVPISNHLYFYWYRQILGQKVEFLVSFYNNEISEKSEIFDDQFSVERPDGSNFTLKIRSTKLEDSAMYFCASSEAGTGVKIYEQYFGPGTRLTVT.

The chain recombines TRBV7-9 with TRBJ1-4, with D uncertain. The CDR3 is 15 amino acids. V was cut by 1 base and J by 7 bases, with 13 bases left in between. Germline V CDR1 and CDR2: SEHNR, FQNEAQ (reference sequence). DNA for the CDR3: TGTGCCAGCAGCTTAGAGGCAGCTCGGGGTGAAAAACTGTTTTTT. Protein sequence: CASSLEAARGEKLFF.

The chain joins TRBV5-1 to TRBJ2-3; 7 nucleotides match TRBD2. This CDR3 comprises 17 residues. V lost 0 bases and J lost 4; bases outside the gene matches: 11. Germline V gene sequence: CDR1 SGHRS, CDR2 YFSETQ. CDR3 residues: CASSLVNGGSSADTQYF. The CDR3 bases are TGCGCCAGCAGCTTGGTAAACGGCGGGAGTTCGGCAGATACGCAGTATTTT. The whole variable domain, filled in from reference TRBV5-1 and TRBJ2-3, reads KAGVTQTPRYLIKTRGQQVTLSCSPISGHRSVSWYQQTPGQGLQFLFEYFSETQRNKGNFPGRFSGRQFSNSRSEMNVSTLELGDSALYLCASSLVNGGSSADTQYFGPGTRLTVL.

The chain combines TRBV27 with TRBJ1-4; possibly TRBD1 for D (5 bases). V lost 5 bases and J 7 bases, leaving 14 bases between the germline ends. Germline V lookup: CDR1 MNHEY, CDR2 SMNVEV (reference sequence). The CDR3 is 14 residues long. In DNA form, the CDR3 reads TGTGCCAGCAGTCTCCAGGGTCGGGCTGAAAAACTGTTTTTT. It translates to CASSLQGRAEKLFF.

V is TRBV18 and J is TRBJ1-2; D may be TRBD1 (5 bases). V was shortened by 6 bases and J by 0 bases, with 14 bases between the two germline ends. The germline V gene encodes CDR1 KGHSH and CDR2 LQKENI. CDR3 size: 15 residues. The CDR3 here is CASSPIQDPNYGYTF. The CDR3 bases are TGTGCCAGCTCGCCGATACAGGATCCTAACTATGGCTACACCTTC.

V usage is TRBV4-1 and J usage is TRBJ2-2; D is undetermined. Germline CDR1 MGHRA, CDR2 YSYEKL. V dropped 5 bases and J dropped 4 bases, with 11 bases sitting between them. CDR3 length equals 14 residues. The CDR3, as DNA: TGCGCCAGCAGCGCATTTTGGGCCACCGGGGAGCTGTTTTTT. Its translation is CASSAFWATGELFF.

V usage is TRBV11-2 and J usage is TRBJ2-7; 9 positions agree with TRBD1. With 0 bases clipped from V and 1 base from J, the junction kept 1 base outside the gene matches. The CDR3 sequence is 15 residues long. In germline, CDR1 is SGHAT, CDR2 FQNNGV. CDR3 nucleotide sequence: TGTGCCAGCAGCTTAGAGGGACAGGGATCCTACGAGCAGTACTTC. As protein: CASSLEGQGSYEQYF.

The chain recombines TRBV5-4 with TRBJ2-3; TRBD1 agrees at 7 bases. Germline trimming cut 0 bases from V and 7 bases from J; bases unmatched to any gene: 5. Germline lookup yields CDR1 SGHNT and CDR2 YYREEE (reference sequence). The CDR3 extends over 14 amino acids. CDR3 loop: CASSLGQGSNTQYF. CDR3 DNA: TGTGCCAGCAGCTTGGGACAGGGTTCGAATACGCAGTATTTT.

The chain uses TRBV30 and TRBJ2-2; TRBD1 matches at 8 bases. After removal of 7 bases from V and 6 bases from J, the junction contained 7 bases not matched to a gene. The V gene's germline CDR1 is GTSNPN and CDR2 SVGIG (reference sequence). The CDR3 is made up of 13 amino acids. The CDR3 is CAFAYRGAGELFF. Written as DNA, the CDR3 is TGTGCCTTCGCCTACAGGGGGGCCGGGGAGCTGTTTTTT.

This clone has just one count. The rearrangement links TRBV11-2 to TRBJ2-7, with 10 bases matching TRBD2. Germline V gene data show CDR1 as SGHAT and CDR2 as FQNNGV. Unmatched junction bases numbered 6, after V lost 5 bases and J lost 2 bases. The CDR3 totals 15 residues. CDR3 residues: CASSTEAGGTYEQYF. CDR3 in DNA: TGTGCCAGCAGCACTGAAGCGGGAGGGACCTACGAGCAGTACTTC.

The gene calls are TRBV7-9 and TRBJ2-1; TRBD2 matches at 8 bases. The CDR3 length is 16 residues. CDR1 is SEHNR and CDR2 is FQNEAQ in the germline V gene (reference sequence). V gave up 4 bases and J gave up 3 bases; unmatched junction bases: 8. DNA of the CDR3: TGTGCCAGCAGCTCGCCTAGCGGGCAGAACTACAATGAGCAGTTCTTC. Translating it yields CASSSPSGQNYNEQFF.

V gene TRBV27 combines with J gene TRBJ2-5; 10 nucleotides align to TRBD1. Trimming at V came to 4 bases and at J to 2 bases, leaving 16 bases not matched to a gene. This CDR3 spans 19 amino acids. CDR1 MNHEY and CDR2 SMNVEV come from the germline V gene (reference sequence). CDR3 sequence reads: CASSSLGTGASGKQETQYF. The CDR3 coding sequence is TGTGCCAGCAGTTCCCTCGGGACAGGGGCCAGCGGGAAACAAGAGACCCAGTACTTC.

V usage is TRBV9 and J usage is TRBJ2-7; tentative D call: TRBD1 (7 bases). Germline V gene lookup returns CDR1 SGDLS and CDR2 YYNGEE. The V end lost 0 bases, the J end lost 2 bases, and 12 bases lay between the germline ends. The CDR3 loop spans 15 amino acids. The CDR3 DNA sequence: TGTGCCAGCAGCGTAGGCGGGACAGTAACCTACGAGCAGTACTTC. This gives the protein CASSVGGTVTYEQYF.

This rearrangement joins TRBV11-2 to TRBJ1-1, with TRBD1 matching over 8 bases. In germline, CDR1 is SGHAT, CDR2 FQNNGV. The CDR3 is 16 residues long. Germline trimming cut 1 base from V and 2 bases from J; bases unmatched to any gene: 6. CDR3 sequence reads: CASSLGTTGVNTEAFF. CDR3 nucleotide sequence: TGTGCCAGCAGCTTAGGCACGACAGGGGTCAACACTGAAGCTTTCTTT.

The chain joins TRBV19 to TRBJ2-7, with 8 bases identical to TRBD1. Per the germline V gene, CDR1 is LNHDA and CDR2 is SQIVND (reference sequence). J gave up 3 bases and V 3 bases, and 4 bases lay outside the gene matches. The CDR3 has 14 amino acids. CDR3 in amino acids: CASSISTGGYEQYF. CDR3 DNA sequence: TGTGCCAGTAGTATTTCAACAGGGGGCTACGAGCAGTACTTC.

This clone was detected only a few times. The genes are TRBV4-1 and TRBJ1-2; 8 nucleotides agree with TRBD1. The CDR3 contains 15 residues. J gave up 7 bases and V 1 base, and 8 bases lay outside the gene matches. The germline CDR1 and CDR2 sequences are MGHRA and YSYEKL. Here the CDR3 reads CASSQVDRGVGGYTF. The CDR3 DNA follows: TGCGCCAGCAGCCAAGTCGACAGGGGCGTTGGTGGCTACACCTTC.

On this clone itself: Distinct nucleotide sequences in the sample also encode this CDR3. V and J are TRBV28 and TRBJ2-7, with a possible D match to TRBD2 (6 bases). V lost 3 bases and J lost 2, with 11 bases in between. Germline V lookup: CDR1 MDHEN, CDR2 SYDVKM. The CDR3 has 14 residues. CDR3 region: CASSFGTGPYEQYF. The CDR3 DNA follows: TGTGCCAGCAGTTTTGGGACTGGTCCCTACGAGCAGTACTTC.